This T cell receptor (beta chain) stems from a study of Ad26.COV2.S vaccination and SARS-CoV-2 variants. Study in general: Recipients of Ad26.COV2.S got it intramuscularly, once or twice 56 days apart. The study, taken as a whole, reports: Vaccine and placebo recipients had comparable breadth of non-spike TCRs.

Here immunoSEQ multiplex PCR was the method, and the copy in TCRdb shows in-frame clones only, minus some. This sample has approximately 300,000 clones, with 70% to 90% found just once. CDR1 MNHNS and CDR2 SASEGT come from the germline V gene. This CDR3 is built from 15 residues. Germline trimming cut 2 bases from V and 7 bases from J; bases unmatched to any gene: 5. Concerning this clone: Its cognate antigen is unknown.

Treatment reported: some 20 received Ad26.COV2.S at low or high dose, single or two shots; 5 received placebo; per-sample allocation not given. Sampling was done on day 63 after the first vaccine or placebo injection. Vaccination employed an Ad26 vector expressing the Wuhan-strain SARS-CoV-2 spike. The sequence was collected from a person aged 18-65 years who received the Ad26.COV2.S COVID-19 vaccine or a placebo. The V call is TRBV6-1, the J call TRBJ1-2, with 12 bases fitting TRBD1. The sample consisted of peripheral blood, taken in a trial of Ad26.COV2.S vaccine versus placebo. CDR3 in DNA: TGTGCCAGCAGTGAACCGGGACAGGGGGCTTCTGGCTACACCTTC. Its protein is CASSEPGQGASGYTF.